Below, one T cell receptor (beta chain) is given with its context. Its antigen target is currently unknown. Base-call qualities are not available, and no considerably larger clone is one nucleotide away. This record comes from a study of cytomegalovirus exposure and HLA in healthy donors (TCRdb year 2017). Regarding the research as a whole: In an earlier analysis of around 540 of the donors, less than 350 Gb of sequence data and 90 million to 120 million unique TCR beta sequences from roughly 200 million T cells were reported. The study combined high-throughput TCR immunosequencing, statistical association of individual TCRs with disease status, and machine learning to predict cytomegalovirus infection status. Every repertoire in the discovery cohort had been generated on one and the same sequencing platform. Among approximately 370 genotyped donors of the cohort, an average of about 240,000 unique TCR beta nucleotide sequences was sequenced per donor, of which roughly 17% were non-productive. Genome-wide SNP genotypes for about 65% of the 666 donors were used in a later genetic analysis, which treated that subset as a discovery cohort. A later analysis re-examined previously published TCR beta repertoires from more than 550 donors and added high-resolution HLA genotyping to investigate patterns of TCR occurrence. Donor age, sex, ethnicity and CMV serostatus were compiled alongside the repertoire data. About 310 gigabases of sequencing data and approximately 85 million unique TCR sequences were included in an early release covering several hundred HLA-typed donors. The study profiled the T cell repertoires of hundreds of subjects by immunosequencing and related them to cytomegalovirus serostatus. HLA typing included class I and class II loci at four-digit resolution. To decide whether each TCR beta V gene segment behaved as functional or pseudogenic, an earlier analysis of some 580 of the donors relied on high-throughput TCR beta sequencing. Several DR-DQ haplotypes were treated as single units for association and clustering because of strong linkage in the cohort. Along with the approximately 670-subject first cohort, a separate validation cohort of around 110 different subjects was used. Typing coverage differed by locus: A, B, C, DRB1 and DQB1 were typed in about 629-630 donors, DQA1 in approximately 520, DPA1 in roughly 590, and DPB1 in around 440. The study aimed to test whether cataloging public T cell receptors could reveal signatures of past pathogen exposure. In the later analysis, no new phenotypic data were used to find candidate immune exposures; instead, reliance was placed on TCR beta sequences and their occurrence across donors. The genetic ancestry cluster associated with self-reported Caucasian donors included 80% to 90% of the roughly 390 genotyped donors.

Results the study describes overall, beyond this receptor: Broadly in line with IMGT annotations, most TCR beta V segments showed up in productive rearrangements about 87% or about 30% of the time in an earlier analysis of several hundred of the donors. It was suggested by the authors that the approach could potentially be generalized to other disease states and immunological phenotypes. Because HLA typing was unavailable for some donors at each locus, only the typed subset was used in association tests. When HLA alleles, especially DR and DQ, strongly co-occurred, TCR associations were difficult to assign to individual alleles. A further reported finding was that TCR beta sequences accurately predicted the HLA-A and HLA-B alleles for most subjects in the first cohort. According to a later analysis, parvovirus B19, influenza, CMV and Epstein-Barr virus appeared linked to several top co-occurrence clusters. In vitro tests confirmed that a few of the cytomegalovirus-associated TCR beta chains recognize cytomegalovirus antigens. Linkage disequilibrium might explain the correlated functional status among segregating V segments, but an unknown experimental factor could not be ruled out. In a later analysis, TCR association rates were found to vary across HLA loci, with the most associated TCRs seen for DRB1 alleles and the fewest for HLA-C alleles. Compared with equally common non-associated chains, HLA-associated TCR beta chains in a later analysis were more clonally expanded and had lower generation probabilities. Because counts were too low, roughly 18 rarely observed V segments, including chromosome 9 orphons, were left out of the earlier analysis of 500 to 650 of the donors. Most TCR sequences were observed very rarely across donors, whereas some public TCRs were present in many individuals. Most CMV-associated TCR beta chains appeared to be HLA-restricted in a later analysis, and the HLA associations seemed to be driven largely by CMV exposure. In a later genetic analysis, fewer N-insertions in productive TCRs were reported among donors in an Asian-associated ancestry cluster than the roughly 670-donor mean. An association between a missense DCLRE1C variant and V-gene and J-gene trimming of TCR beta chains was found in a later genetic analysis and replicated in an independent cohort. The study gave a list of 150 to 200 TCR beta chains associated with cytomegalovirus. Cytomegalovirus status was reported to be diagnosed by the classifier with high specificity and sensitivity in both the original and validation cohorts. A cluster of highly shared sequence variants was judged likely to be a technical artifact of the sequencing pipeline. At a false discovery rate of 0.05, a later analysis linked under 20,000 TCR beta sequences to specific HLA alleles. Immune exposure information for the cohort was limited to CMV serostatus. The presence/absence analyses assumed that sequencing depth was roughly uniform across donors, and that assumption may not be true. In this cohort, only TCR beta chains were sequenced, and detectable features were limited by the absence of alpha or paired-chain data.

The library was made by the immunoSEQ multiplex PCR assay. A mixture of 60 forward primers for TCR Vbeta segments and 13 reverse primers for TCR Jbeta segments was used in the multiplex PCR. Amplification of the CDR3 region of rearranged TCR beta genes was performed with a multiplex PCR assay on genomic DNA. Amplified TCR beta libraries were sequenced as 87-base-pair reads on the Illumina HiSeq System. Processing in the source paper ran as follows. A later analysis counted about 80 million unique TCR beta chains across the 550 to 700 repertoires, and around 12 million of these chains were shared by at least two donors. Raw reads were error-corrected and collapsed into unique sequences by a nearest-neighbor algorithm in which closely related sequences were merged to remove PCR and sequencing errors. V, D and J gene segments were assigned by aligning CDR3 sequences to IMGT reference sequences. Each retained sequence needed at least a six-nucleotide match to both a V gene segment and a J gene segment. A rearrangement counted as productive if the CDR3 had no stop codons and remained in frame with V and J, and every other rearrangement counted as non-productive. Following IMGT convention, CDR3 was defined as the stretch from the second conserved V-encoded cysteine to the conserved J-encoded phenylalanine. Sequences without an unambiguous match to a single V gene segment were excluded from the earlier analysis of over 500 of the donors. An earlier analysis of some 610 of the donors called V segments functional above 56.7% productive rearrangements and segregating when the between-donor standard deviation exceeded 5%. A statistical classification framework was built for diagnosing cytomegalovirus status from the catalog of TCR beta chain sequences. In a later analysis, TCR nucleotide sequences were compared against IMGT/GENE-DB human TR gene sequences so that V and J genes could be assigned. A later analysis assigned CDR3 sequences and most-parsimonious VDJ recombination scenarios with the TCRdist pipeline. In a later analysis, every TCR beta chain was defined by the combination of its CDR3 amino acid sequence and its V-gene family, and reads without a unique V-gene family were dropped. To address suspected cross-contamination and a sequencing artifact, a later analysis removed several hundred highly shared, low-generation-probability nucleotide sequences. In a later analysis, a clonal expansion index was calculated for each public chain from normalized within-repertoire ranks of inferred template counts. In a later analysis, generation probabilities were computed with a VDJ recombination model fitted to out-of-frame rearrangements, and the resulting probabilities were checked against IGoR. In a later analysis, TCR-TCR, TCR-HLA and TCR-CMV co-occurrence was scored with hypergeometric tests, and a repertoire-size bias correction was applied to TCR pairs. False discovery rates were estimated in a later analysis by permuting HLA or CMV assignments 20 times. A later analysis grouped co-occurring TCRs with DBSCAN, adding TCRdist sequence similarity when clustering within HLA-allele-positive subsets. For co-occurrence clustering, repertoires with fewer than 30,000 or more than 120,000 public chains were excluded, along with five or six repertoires with anomalous nucleotide sharing. Imported from immuneACCESS, the table was reduced by TCRdb to in-frame sequences with V and J called. These copies leave out some clones; in studies compared against another copy, an unresolved V gene accounts for under half, and the cause of the remainder is not known. V, J and clone size are taken as reported in that table, and D and trimming were inferred from the DNA itself. The sample records 35,000 to 55,000 clones, roughly 60% of which are singletons. Together, the top ten hold approximately 12% of the sample.

The cohort was made up of 650 to 700 healthy bone marrow donors. At the time of sampling, every cohort member was nominally healthy, though immune exposures that went unrecorded were likely present. The donor tested CMV seropositive, placing the donor among the roughly 300 seropositive members of the cohort. Each donor provided a peripheral blood sample, and peripheral blood mononuclear cells were used for TCR beta sequencing. Genomic DNA extraction from the blood cell samples was performed with the Qiagen DNeasy Blood Extraction Kit. This sequence was found in a man aged 55 to 70 in good health and CMV-seropositive. Sequencing was carried out using PBMCs.

The CDR3 has the sequence CASSLRTGGFETQYF. The sequenced DNA is TGTGCCAGCAGTCTCAGGACAGGGGGCTTTGAGACCCAGTACTTC. Rearrangement joined TRBV7-2 to TRBJ2-5; the junction holds 11 bases that match TRBD1. The junction shows trimming of 6 bases on V and 5 bases on J, and the gene matches do not reach 8 bases of it. The CDR3 runs 15 residues from the cysteine to the phenylalanine. Only the CDR3 DNA is retained, 45 bases long and in frame from the first base. CDR1 SGHTA and CDR2 FQGNSA are derived from the germline V gene.